These T cell receptor beta chains were read from a single sample in a study of identical twins. Via MiXCR, TCRdb re-called the 5' RACE reads, giving one row per CDR3 protein. The table lists some 250,000 distinct CDR3 sequences, 6.5% of them singletons. These data are also associated with another study on T cells expressing NK-cell markers.

Input material: CD8+ T cells sorted from blood. All receptors come from a young woman in good health. CDR3s include the opening cysteine and the closing phenylalanine or tryptophan. The D gene is left open where the match is weak. Size tells how often a clone was seen (once, few, many) or the class of an expanded clone, and some rows leave it out.

abundance: .; v_gene: TRBV13; d_gene: .; j_gene: TRBJ2-2; len: 16; CDR3nt: TGTGCCAGCAGCTTACTTGGCAGGGTCTTCACCGGGGAGCTGTTTTTT; CDR3aa: CASSLLGRVFTGELFF
abundance: few; v_gene: TRBV7-6; d_gene: .; j_gene: TRBJ2-3; len: 17; CDR3nt: TGTGCCAGCAGCTTTGGGGTGGCCGGGTCTAGCACAGATACGCAGTATTTT; CDR3aa: CASSFGVAGSSTDTQYF
abundance: many; v_gene: TRBV9; d_gene: .; j_gene: TRBJ2-7; len: 12; CDR3nt: TGTGCCAGCAGCGCCCTAGGTGACGAGCAGTACTTC; CDR3aa: CASSALGDEQYF
abundance: .; v_gene: TRBV9; d_gene: .; j_gene: TRBJ2-3; len: 14; CDR3nt: TGTGCCAGCAGCGTAGAGGGTGGAAGGGATACGCAGTATTTT; CDR3aa: CASSVEGGRDTQYF
abundance: .; v_gene: TRBV29-1; d_gene: TRBD2; j_gene: TRBJ2-3; len: 15; CDR3nt: TGCAGCTCTTCACCCCCAGCGGGAGAACCAGATACGCAGTATTTT; CDR3aa: CSSSPPAGEPDTQYF
abundance: .; v_gene: TRBV11-2; d_gene: TRBD1; j_gene: TRBJ2-5; len: 14; CDR3nt: TGTGCCAGCAGCGCGGGGACAGGCGACGAGACCCAGTACTTC; CDR3aa: CASSAGTGDETQYF
abundance: many; v_gene: TRBV5-6; d_gene: TRBD1; j_gene: TRBJ2-7; len: 15; CDR3nt: TGTGCCAGCAGCGGGGACAGTGTGGGGACCTACGAGCAGTACTTC; CDR3aa: CASSGDSVGTYEQYF
abundance: many; v_gene: TRBV27; d_gene: TRBD2; j_gene: TRBJ2-4; len: 13; CDR3nt: TGTGCCAGCGGGCGGGGGATAAGAGACATTCAGTACTTC; CDR3aa: CASGRGIRDIQYF
abundance: .; v_gene: TRBV23-1; d_gene: .; j_gene: TRBJ2-4; len: 17; CDR3nt: TGCGCCACCCAATACAGGAGGAGGGACTCTTCGGCAAACATTCAGTACTTC; CDR3aa: CATQYRRRDSSANIQYF
abundance: many; v_gene: TRBV15; d_gene: TRBD1; j_gene: TRBJ2-1; len: 15; CDR3nt: TGTGCCACCCTATGGATTGACAGGGAAGACAATGAGCAGTTCTTC; CDR3aa: CATLWIDREDNEQFF
abundance: few; v_gene: TRBV7-8; d_gene: .; j_gene: TRBJ2-5; len: 15; CDR3nt: TGTGCCAGCAGCCCTAAAGGAGGGCGAGGAGAGACCCAGTACTTC; CDR3aa: CASSPKGGRGETQYF
abundance: .; v_gene: TRBV6-5; d_gene: .; j_gene: TRBJ1-4; len: 15; CDR3nt: TGTGCCAGCAGTTACATTGGCGGAACTAATGAAAAACTGTTTTTT; CDR3aa: CASSYIGGTNEKLFF
abundance: .; v_gene: TRBV29-1; d_gene: .; j_gene: TRBJ1-2; len: 10; CDR3nt: TGCAGCGCCGTAACGGAAGGCTACACCTTC; CDR3aa: CSAVTEGYTF
abundance: few; v_gene: TRBV5-5; d_gene: .; j_gene: TRBJ2-1; len: 13; CDR3nt: TGTGCCAGCGGCCCTGGGGAAACCAATGAGCAGTTCTTC; CDR3aa: CASGPGETNEQFF
abundance: .; v_gene: TRBV7-9; d_gene: .; j_gene: TRBJ2-1; len: 15; CDR3nt: TGTGCCAGCAGCTTGTCCGAATCGGGCTACAATGAGCAGTTCTTC; CDR3aa: CASSLSESGYNEQFF
abundance: many; v_gene: TRBV12-3/TRBV12-4; d_gene: .; j_gene: TRBJ2-3; len: 14; CDR3nt: TGTGCCAGCAGTTTCGCCGCTAGCTCAGATACGCAGTATTTT; CDR3aa: CASSFAASSDTQYF
abundance: few; v_gene: TRBV4-1; d_gene: .; j_gene: TRBJ2-1; len: 14; CDR3nt: TGCGCCAGCAGCCTATGGGATGCTGACAATGAGCAGTTCTTC; CDR3aa: CASSLWDADNEQFF
abundance: .; v_gene: TRBV7-6; d_gene: .; j_gene: TRBJ2-5; len: 14; CDR3nt: TGTGCCAGCAGCTTAGCACTAGCCTCCGAGACCCAGTACTTC; CDR3aa: CASSLALASETQYF
abundance: .; v_gene: TRBV11-2; d_gene: TRBD1; j_gene: TRBJ2-7; len: 14; CDR3nt: TGTGCCAGCCTGGGCGAGGGGGCTACCTACGAGCAGTACTTC; CDR3aa: CASLGEGATYEQYF
abundance: medium-sized; v_gene: TRBV5-6; d_gene: .; j_gene: TRBJ1-4; len: 13; CDR3nt: TGTGCCAGCAGCTTGGTGGCTTCCGAGGAACTGTTTTTT; CDR3aa: CASSLVASEELFF
abundance: few; v_gene: TRBV12-3/TRBV12-4; d_gene: TRBD1; j_gene: TRBJ2-5; len: 14; CDR3nt: TGTGCCAGCAGAGGGACAGGGAGGGTGGAGACCCAGTACTTC; CDR3aa: CASRGTGRVETQYF
abundance: .; v_gene: TRBV12-3/TRBV12-4; d_gene: .; j_gene: TRBJ2-7; len: 11; CDR3nt: TGTGCCAGCAGTTCGGAGGCCGAGCAGTACTTC; CDR3aa: CASSSEAEQYF
abundance: many; v_gene: TRBV28; d_gene: .; j_gene: TRBJ2-1; len: 14; CDR3nt: TGTGCCAGCAGCCCAATACTGGGGCGAGGTGAGCAGTTCTTC; CDR3aa: CASSPILGRGEQFF
abundance: few; v_gene: TRBV5-1; d_gene: .; j_gene: TRBJ2-7; len: 15; CDR3nt: TGCGCCAGCAGCTTGGAACCCGGGACGGCCTACGAGCAGTACTTC; CDR3aa: CASSLEPGTAYEQYF
abundance: many; v_gene: TRBV12-3/TRBV12-4; d_gene: TRBD2; j_gene: TRBJ2-3; len: 15; CDR3nt: TGTGCCAGCAGCCCCGGGGCTAGCGGTACAGATACGCAGTATTTT; CDR3aa: CASSPGASGTDTQYF
abundance: .; v_gene: TRBV2; d_gene: .; j_gene: TRBJ2-7; len: 14; CDR3nt: TGTGCCAGCAACTTTCGGGGTCCCCCCTACGAGCAGTACTTC; CDR3aa: CASNFRGPPYEQYF
abundance: many; v_gene: TRBV29-1; d_gene: .; j_gene: TRBJ2-5; len: 12; CDR3nt: TGCAGCGTTTCTACGTACCAAGAGACCCAGTACTTC; CDR3aa: CSVSTYQETQYF
abundance: few; v_gene: TRBV7-2; d_gene: .; j_gene: TRBJ2-7; len: 14; CDR3nt: TGTGCCAGCAGCTTCTCAGCGGTTAACTACGAGCAGTACTTC; CDR3aa: CASSFSAVNYEQYF
abundance: .; v_gene: TRBV2; d_gene: .; j_gene: TRBJ1-2; len: 12; CDR3nt: TGTGCCAGCAGGGGGGGGGCTTATGGCTACACCTTC; CDR3aa: CASRGGAYGYTF
abundance: few; v_gene: TRBV12-3/TRBV12-4; d_gene: TRBD2; j_gene: TRBJ2-5; len: 16; CDR3nt: TGTGCCAGCAGTTCCTGGACTAGCGGGAGCGGTGAGACCCAGTACTTC; CDR3aa: CASSSWTSGSGETQYF
abundance: many; v_gene: TRBV27; d_gene: TRBD1; j_gene: TRBJ2-1; len: 14; CDR3nt: TGTGCCAGCATTCCGGGACAGGGGGTCGGTGAGCAGTTCTTC; CDR3aa: CASIPGQGVGEQFF
abundance: few; v_gene: TRBV5-1; d_gene: .; j_gene: TRBJ2-5; len: 14; CDR3nt: TGCGCCAGCAGCTCGCGGGACTTAGAAGAGACCCAGTACTTC; CDR3aa: CASSSRDLEETQYF
abundance: few; v_gene: TRBV10-3; d_gene: .; j_gene: TRBJ2-7; len: 12; CDR3nt: TGTGCCATCAGTGAGAGGTTTTACGAGCAGTACTTC; CDR3aa: CAISERFYEQYF
abundance: many; v_gene: TRBV5-1; d_gene: .; j_gene: TRBJ1-6; len: 13; CDR3nt: TGCGCCAGCAGCTTGAGAATTATGGGACCCCTCCACTTT; CDR3aa: CASSLRIMGPLHF
abundance: many; v_gene: TRBV6-1; d_gene: TRBD1; j_gene: TRBJ2-1; len: 15; CDR3nt: TGTGCCAGCAGTACATACAGGGGCGGAGCGAATGAGCAGTTCTTC; CDR3aa: CASSTYRGGANEQFF
abundance: few; v_gene: TRBV29-1; d_gene: .; j_gene: TRBJ1-2; len: 13; CDR3nt: TGCAGCGTCCCAGGCGGGGCCTTCTATGGCTACACCTTC; CDR3aa: CSVPGGAFYGYTF